Shown below are 29 T cell receptor beta chains from a single sample sequenced in a study of cytomegalovirus exposure and HLA in healthy donors. Use of 60 Vbeta and 13 Jbeta primers characterized the PCR. The method was immunoSEQ multiplex PCR; TCRdb's version includes in-frame clones alone and lacks a portion of them. The sample includes around 190,000 clones, over 75% of them seen just once. The sample was PBMCs. The receptor source for this set is a man aged 55 to 70 in good health and CMV-seronegative.

Here the CDR3 DNA reads TGTGCCAGCAGTGAAGCGGTGACAGGGGACCCTAATGAAAAACTGTTTTTT. Protein sequence: CASSEAVTGDPNEKLFF. This rearrangement joins TRBV6-1 to TRBJ1-4; TRBD1 agrees at 8 bases. Germline V gene data show CDR1 as MNHNS and CDR2 as SASEGT. The length of the CDR3 is 17 residues. With 0 bases clipped from V and 3 bases from J, the junction kept 6 bases outside the gene matches.

The chain combines TRBV11-2 with TRBJ2-7, with TRBD2 as a possible D gene (6 bases). CDR1 and CDR2 (germline): SGHAT, FQNNGV. The CDR3 runs to 14 residues. Deletions cut 1 base from V and 6 bases from J, with 13 bases between. CDR3 amino acids: CASSLGRAGGEQYF. The CDR3 DNA reads as TGTGCCAGCAGCTTAGGCCGCGCCGGGGGCGAGCAGTACTTC.

The V call is TRBV7-9, the J call TRBJ1-2; D gene unclear. Between the trimmed V and J ends, which lost 5 bases and 6 bases, there was a span of 19 bases. Germline V gene data show CDR1 as SEHNR and CDR2 as FQNEAQ (reference sequence). The CDR3 is made up of 15 amino acids. CDR3 nucleotide sequence: TGTGCCAGCAGCCGCCCGGGGTTTCTACTAGATGGCTACACCTTC. This sequence encodes CASSRPGFLLDGYTF. The whole variable domain, filled in from reference TRBV7-9 and TRBJ1-2, reads DTGVSQNPRHKITKRGQNVTFRCDPISEHNRLYWYRQTLGQGPEFLTYFQNEAQLEKSRLLSDRFSAERPKGSFSTLEIQRTEQGDSAMYLCASSRPGFLLDGYTFGSGTRLTVV.

The chain uses TRBV7-9 and TRBJ2-2; 12 bases align to TRBD1. CDR1 is SEHNR, CDR2 FQNEAQ, per germline (reference sequence). The CDR3 consists of 16 residues. The trim removed 7 bases at V and 5 bases at J, leaving 8 bases unmatched. CDR3 amino acids: CASNSPGQGATGELFF. In nucleotides, the CDR3 is TGTGCCAGCAACTCTCCGGGACAGGGGGCTACCGGGGAGCTGTTTTTT. The full variable domain, completed using reference TRBV7-9 and TRBJ2-2, is DTGVSQNPRHKITKRGQNVTFRCDPISEHNRLYWYRQTLGQGPEFLTYFQNEAQLEKSRLLSDRFSAERPKGSFSTLEIQRTEQGDSAMYLCASNSPGQGATGELFFGEGSRLTVL.

This chain joins TRBV19 and TRBJ2-7, with 7 bases matching TRBD1. The junction had 11 bases not matched to a gene; V was cut back by 3 bases and J by 3 bases. CDR1 and CDR2 (germline): LNHDA, SQIVND (reference sequence). This CDR3 has 16 residues. DNA of the CDR3: TGTGCCAGTAGTATCGCGGACAGGAACGCTTTCTACGAGCAGTACTTC. The encoded protein is CASSIADRNAFYEQYF.

The J gene is TRBJ2-7, the V gene TRBV19, with 7 bases lining up with TRBD1. CDR3 length: 13 residues. The trim removed 9 bases at V and 0 bases at J, leaving 5 bases unmatched. CDR1 is LNHDA, CDR2 SQIVND, per germline (reference sequence). CDR3 DNA: TGTGCCAGCGGACAGGAGCTCTCCTACGAGCAGTACTTC. Its protein product is CASGQELSYEQYF.

The rearrangement links TRBV4-2 to TRBJ2-1, with TRBD1 matching 7 bases. J was trimmed by 5 bases and V by 3 bases; bases with no gene match: 4. CDR1 and CDR2 (germline): LGHNA, YNFKEQ. The CDR3 totals 14 residues. DNA of the CDR3: TGTGCCAGCAGCCACAGGGACAGAGACAATGAGCAGTTCTTC. It encodes CASSHRDRDNEQFF.

The chain combines TRBV5-5 with TRBJ2-7; possible D gene TRBD1, 6 bases. The CDR3 contains 15 residues. Trimming cost V 1 base and J 2 bases, with 13 bases left between them. Per germline, CDR1 SGHKS and CDR2 YYEKEE (reference sequence). The CDR3 loop is CASSLSRGLTYEQYF. The CDR3 DNA is TGTGCCAGCAGCTTGAGCAGGGGATTGACCTACGAGCAGTACTTC.

V is TRBV6-6 and J is TRBJ2-1, with TRBD1 matching 7 bases. From germline, CDR1 is MNHNY and CDR2 SVGAGI (reference sequence). V shed 6 bases, J shed 0 bases, and the junction held 5 bases outside the gene matches. The CDR3 extends over 15 amino acids. CDR3 amino acids: CASSPQGSSYNEQFF. The DNA for the CDR3 is TGTGCCAGCAGCCCACAGGGGAGCTCCTACAATGAGCAGTTCTTC.

The CDR3 sequence: CASSSGQYYGYTF. The CDR3 bases are TGTGCCAGCAGCTCGGGACAGTACTATGGCTACACCTTC. The V gene is TRBV7-9, the J gene TRBJ1-2, with TRBD1 matching over 7 bases. Unmatched junction bases numbered 2, after V lost 4 bases and J lost 3 bases. The CDR3 sequence is 13 residues long. Germline loops: CDR1 SEHNR, CDR2 FQNEAQ (reference sequence).

With respect to this clone: One end of the junction varies from germline; a read error may be responsible. The chain uses TRBV9 and TRBJ2-6; 7 bases are shared with TRBD2. Germline V gives CDR1 SGDLS, CDR2 YYNGEE. This CDR3 spans 14 amino acids. Here the CDR3 DNA reads TGTGCCAGCAGCGGGACTAGGCTGGCCAACGTCCTGATTTTC. As protein: CASSGTRLANVLIF.

Of note for this clone: One junction end disagrees with the germline gene, perhaps due to a read error. J is TRBJ1-2 and V is TRBV6-5; D is undetermined. Germline values: CDR1 MNHEY, CDR2 SVGAGI. The CDR3 has 14 amino acids. In nucleotides, the CDR3 is TGTGCCAGCAGTCCTGCAGAGGGCTTCTATGGCTACCCCTTC. It yields the protein CASSPAEGFYGYPF.

The chain employs TRBV5-4 and TRBJ1-4; tentative D call: TRBD1 (6 bases). CDR1 and CDR2 from the germline V gene are SGHNT and YYREEE (reference sequence). The ends were cut back, 0 bases at V and 2 bases at J, with 11 bases in the middle. The length of the CDR3 is 16 residues. DNA of the CDR3: TGTGCCAGCAGCTTGGGGGGGAGGGGGACTAATGAAAAACTGTTTTTT. Protein sequence: CASSLGGRGTNEKLFF.

The chain is built from TRBV4-1 and TRBJ2-4; TRBD1 aligns across 7 bases. CDR3 length: 17 amino acids. The ends lost 0 bases at V and 6 bases at J; junction bases unmatched: 11. Germline V gene data show CDR1 as MGHRA and CDR2 as YSYEKL. Here the CDR3 reads CASSQEPAGTALNIQYF. The CDR3 region has the DNA TGCGCCAGCAGCCAAGAACCGGCAGGGACAGCTCTAAACATTCAGTACTTC.

The chain has TRBV19 and TRBJ1-2, with 8 bases matching TRBD1. This CDR3 region has 13 residues. Losses at the gene ends were 6 bases for V and 6 bases for J; bases not matched to a gene: 6. The germline V gene has CDR1 LNHDA and CDR2 SQIVND (reference sequence). Here the CDR3 DNA reads TGTGCCAGTAGGAAACAGGGGGATGATGGCTACACCTTC. This sequence encodes CASRKQGDDGYTF.

J is TRBJ2-1 and V is TRBV19; D call uncertain. CDR1 and CDR2 from the germline V gene are LNHDA and SQIVND (reference sequence). V was clipped by 6 bases and J by 6 bases, with 15 bases between them. The CDR3 runs 14 residues. The chain's CDR3 is CASRVDALVNEQFF. In DNA, the CDR3 is TGTGCCAGTAGGGTAGACGCGCTAGTCAATGAGCAGTTCTTC.

Only one count was recorded for this clone. The V gene is TRBV4-2, the J gene TRBJ1-2; D possibly corresponds to TRBD1 (6 bases). The CDR3 runs to 18 residues. The germline gives CDR1 LGHNA, CDR2 YNFKEQ. The ends were cut back, 0 bases at V and 3 bases at J, with 20 bases in the middle. In nucleotides, the CDR3 is TGTGCCAGCAGCCAAGAAGAGGGCGGACAGCCACTTCACTATGGCTACACCTTC. Its translation is CASSQEEGGQPLHYGYTF.

The CDR3 loop is CASSAALQGWKAFF. CDR3 nucleotides: TGTGCCAGCAGTGCCGCTCTACAGGGGTGGAAAGCTTTCTTT. The chain is built from TRBV27 and TRBJ1-1, with 7 positions matching TRBD1. This CDR3 comprises 14 residues. Per the germline V gene, CDR1 is MNHEY and CDR2 is SMNVEV (reference sequence). The V segment lost 5 bases and the J segment 9 bases; nucleotides outside the gene matches: 12.

This clone has only one observation. The J gene is TRBJ2-1, the V gene TRBV29-1; D possibly corresponds to TRBD1 (6 bases). Trimming stripped 4 bases from V and 8 bases from J, with 18 bases between. Germline CDR1 is SQVTM and CDR2 is ANQGSEA. The CDR3 runs 14 residues. This chain's CDR3 is CSVAGARDGYEQFF. DNA of the CDR3: TGCAGCGTTGCAGGGGCTAGGGATGGATATGAGCAGTTCTTC.

The chain couples TRBV27 to TRBJ1-5; 9 nucleotides agree with TRBD1. J lost 7 bases, V lost 5 bases, and 9 bases had no gene match. CDR1 MNHEY and CDR2 SMNVEV come from the germline V gene (reference sequence). The CDR3 is 15 residues long. The CDR3 spells CASSNTGGEGQPQHF. The CDR3 nucleotides read TGTGCCAGCAGTAACACAGGGGGCGAGGGCCAGCCCCAGCATTTT.

The rearrangement uses TRBV5-4 and TRBJ2-7; D is unresolved. This CDR3 has 13 residues. V was cut by 3 bases and J by 1 base, with 8 bases left in between. Germline-derived CDR1 and CDR2 are SGHNT and YYREEE (reference sequence). CDR3 region: CASSSPGSYEQYF. In DNA form, the CDR3 reads TGTGCCAGCAGCTCCCCGGGTTCCTACGAGCAGTACTTC.

CDR3 in amino acids: CASSSGHPNIQYF. The CDR3 bases are TGTGCCAGCAGTTCCGGACACCCAAACATTCAGTACTTC. The chain recombines TRBV28 with TRBJ2-4, with a possible D match to TRBD1 (5 bases). This CDR3 region has 13 residues. V lost 4 bases and J lost 6, with 10 bases in between. CDR1 is MDHEN and CDR2 is SYDVKM in the germline V gene.

The V gene is TRBV6-6, the J gene TRBJ2-7; the match to TRBD1 covers 7 bases. The junction had 4 bases not matched to a gene; V was cut back by 6 bases and J by 2 bases. The CDR3 spans 13 residues. The germline CDR1 and CDR2 sequences are MNHNY and SVGAGI (reference sequence). CDR3 DNA sequence: TGTGCCAGCAGGTCAACAGGGGCCTACGAGCAGTACTTC. This codes for CASRSTGAYEQYF.

The chain is built from TRBV25-1 and TRBJ2-1; 7 bases align to TRBD2. The CDR3 has 15 residues. Germline-derived CDR1 and CDR2 are MGHDK and SYGVNS. V lost 3 bases, J lost 7 bases, and 9 bases stayed unmatched. CDR3 sequence reads: CASSDRASGLNEQFF. The CDR3 DNA reads TGTGCCAGCAGTGATAGGGCTAGCGGACTGAATGAGCAGTTCTTC.

The chain recombines TRBV5-1 with TRBJ2-3, with TRBD2 matching over 8 bases. This CDR3 is built from 14 residues. With 3 bases clipped from V and 8 bases from J, the junction kept 8 bases outside the gene matches. CDR1 and CDR2 from the germline V gene are SGHRS and YFSETQ. The CDR3 reads CASSSGGEGGTQYF. The CDR3 DNA is TGCGCCAGCAGCTCGGGGGGGGAAGGTGGTACGCAGTATTTT.

This clone was seen more than once but under ten times. The chain recombines TRBV4-1 with TRBJ2-3; the match to TRBD2 covers 7 bases. Germline CDR1 is MGHRA and CDR2 is YSYEKL. V lost 4 bases and J lost 2; bases outside the gene matches: 12. The CDR3 has 17 amino acids. The CDR3 nucleotides are TGCGCCAGCAGCCCAGGGCGGGGGACTACAAACACAGATACGCAGTATTTT. Amino acid sequence: CASSPGRGTTNTDTQYF.

This chain joins TRBV6-5 and TRBJ1-3; possibly TRBD1 for D (5 bases). CDR3 length: 15 amino acids. Per the germline V gene, CDR1 is MNHEY and CDR2 is SVGAGI. The V end lost 6 bases, the J end lost 0 bases, and 12 bases lay between the germline ends. This chain's CDR3 is CASSRGRGSGNTIYF. The CDR3 DNA is TGTGCCAGCAGCCGGGGGAGGGGCTCTGGAAACACCATATATTTT.

The chain is built from TRBV5-1 and TRBJ2-5; tentatively, D is TRBD1 (5 bases). Germline CDR1 and CDR2: SGHRS and YFSETQ. Trimming left V 5 bases short and J 0 bases short, with 20 bases between. The length of the CDR3 is 17 residues. CDR3 nucleotides: TGCGCCAGCAGTCTATCACCACAGGCCCCGTACCAAGAGACCCAGTACTTC. Protein: CASSLSPQAPYQETQYF.

The count of this clone is one. The J gene is TRBJ2-5, the V gene TRBV6-5; the match to TRBD1 covers 7 bases. This CDR3 comprises 15 residues. Germline lookup yields CDR1 MNHEY and CDR2 SVGAGI. V trimming: 5 bases; J trimming: 4 bases; junction bases outside the gene matches: 10. The CDR3 spells CASSPLTGSAETQYF. In DNA form, the CDR3 reads TGTGCCAGCAGTCCCCTGACAGGGTCTGCAGAGACCCAGTACTTC.